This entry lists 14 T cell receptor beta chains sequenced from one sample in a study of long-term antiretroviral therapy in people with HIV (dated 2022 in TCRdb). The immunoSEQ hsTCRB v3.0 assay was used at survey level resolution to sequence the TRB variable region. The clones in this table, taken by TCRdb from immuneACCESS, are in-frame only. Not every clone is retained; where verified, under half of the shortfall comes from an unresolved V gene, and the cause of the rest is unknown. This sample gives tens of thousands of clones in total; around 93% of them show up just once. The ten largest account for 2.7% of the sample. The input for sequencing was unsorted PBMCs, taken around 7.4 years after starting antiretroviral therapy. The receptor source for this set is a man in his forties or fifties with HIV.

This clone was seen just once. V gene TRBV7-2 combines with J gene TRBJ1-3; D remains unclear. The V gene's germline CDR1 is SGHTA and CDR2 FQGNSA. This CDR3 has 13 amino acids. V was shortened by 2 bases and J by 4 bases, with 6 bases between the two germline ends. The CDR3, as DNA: TGTGCCAGCAGCTTAATTGCCGGAAACACCATATATTTT. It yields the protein CASSLIAGNTIYF.

In DNA form, the CDR3 reads TGTGCCAGCAGTCCCCGGGACGGGGAGTACGAGCAGTACTTC. It is translated as CASSPRDGEYEQYF. The chain links TRBV6-5 to TRBJ2-7; D is perhaps TRBD1 or TRBD2 (5 bases each). The CDR3 is 14 residues long. From germline, CDR1 is MNHEY and CDR2 SVGAGI. V was shortened by 5 bases and J by 4 bases, with 15 bases between the two germline ends.

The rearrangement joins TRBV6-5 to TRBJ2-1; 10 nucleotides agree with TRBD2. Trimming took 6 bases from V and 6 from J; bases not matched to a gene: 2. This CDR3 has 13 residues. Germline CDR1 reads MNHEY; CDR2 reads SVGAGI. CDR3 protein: CASSLAGANEQFF. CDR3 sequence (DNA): TGTGCCAGCAGCCTAGCGGGGGCCAATGAGCAGTTCTTC.

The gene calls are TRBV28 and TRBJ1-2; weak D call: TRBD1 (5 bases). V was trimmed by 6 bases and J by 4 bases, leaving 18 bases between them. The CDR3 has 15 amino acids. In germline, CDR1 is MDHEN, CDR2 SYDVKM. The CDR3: CASSYERGPSYGYTF. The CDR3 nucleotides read TGTGCCAGCAGCTACGAAAGGGGTCCTTCCTATGGCTACACCTTC.

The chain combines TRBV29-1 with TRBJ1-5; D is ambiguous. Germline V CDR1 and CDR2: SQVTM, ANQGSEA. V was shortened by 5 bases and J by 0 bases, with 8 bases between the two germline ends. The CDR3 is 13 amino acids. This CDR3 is CSVRVDSNQPQHF. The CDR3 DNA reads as TGCAGCGTTCGCGTGGATAGCAATCAGCCCCAGCATTTT.

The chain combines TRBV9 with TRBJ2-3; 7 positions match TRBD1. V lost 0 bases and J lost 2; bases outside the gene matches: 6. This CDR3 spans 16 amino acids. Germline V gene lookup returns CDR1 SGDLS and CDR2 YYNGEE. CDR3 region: CASSVVEGGSTDTQYF. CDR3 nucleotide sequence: TGTGCCAGCAGCGTAGTTGAAGGGGGCTCCACAGATACGCAGTATTTT.

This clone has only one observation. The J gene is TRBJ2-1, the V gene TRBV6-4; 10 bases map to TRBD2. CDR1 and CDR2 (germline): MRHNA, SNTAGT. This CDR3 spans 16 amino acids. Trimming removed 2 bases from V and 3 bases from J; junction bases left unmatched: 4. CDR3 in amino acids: CASSDRASGGYNEQFF. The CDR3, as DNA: TGTGCCAGCAGTGACCGAGCTAGCGGGGGCTACAATGAGCAGTTCTTC.

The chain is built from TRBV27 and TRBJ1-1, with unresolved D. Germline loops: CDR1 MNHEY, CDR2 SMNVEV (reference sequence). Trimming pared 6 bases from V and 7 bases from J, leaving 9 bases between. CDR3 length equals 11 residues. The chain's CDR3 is CASRVGIEAFF. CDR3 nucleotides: TGTGCCAGCAGGGTAGGGATTGAAGCTTTCTTT.

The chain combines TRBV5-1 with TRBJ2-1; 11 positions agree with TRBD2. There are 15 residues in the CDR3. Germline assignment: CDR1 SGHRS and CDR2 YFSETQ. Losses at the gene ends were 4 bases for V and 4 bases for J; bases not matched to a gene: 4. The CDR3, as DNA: TGCGCCAGCAGCCTGGGACTAGCGGTTTACAATGAGCAGTTCTTC. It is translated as CASSLGLAVYNEQFF.

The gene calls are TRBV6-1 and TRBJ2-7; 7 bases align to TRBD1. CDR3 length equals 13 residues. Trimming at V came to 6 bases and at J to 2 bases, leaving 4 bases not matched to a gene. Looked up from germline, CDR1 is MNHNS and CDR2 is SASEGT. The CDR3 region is CASRYGQAYEQYF. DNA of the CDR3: TGTGCCAGCAGGTACGGACAGGCCTACGAGCAGTACTTC.

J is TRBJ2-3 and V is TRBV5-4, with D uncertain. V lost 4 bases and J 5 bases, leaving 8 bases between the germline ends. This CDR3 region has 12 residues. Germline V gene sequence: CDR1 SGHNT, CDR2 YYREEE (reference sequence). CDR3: CASSQAGDTQYF. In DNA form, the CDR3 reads TGTGCCAGCAGCCAAGCTGGAGATACGCAGTATTTT.

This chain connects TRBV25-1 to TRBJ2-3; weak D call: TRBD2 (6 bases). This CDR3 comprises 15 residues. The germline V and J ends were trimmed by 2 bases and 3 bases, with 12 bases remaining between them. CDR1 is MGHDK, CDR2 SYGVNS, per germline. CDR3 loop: CASSENRAGTDTQYF. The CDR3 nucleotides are TGTGCCAGCAGTGAAAATAGGGCGGGGACAGATACGCAGTATTTT. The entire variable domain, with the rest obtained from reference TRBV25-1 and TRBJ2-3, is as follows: EADIYQTPRYLVIGTGKKITLECSQTMGHDKMYWYQQDPGMELHLIHYSYGVNSTEKGDLSSESTVSRIRTEHFPLTLESARPSHTSQYLCASSENRAGTDTQYFGPGTRLTVL.

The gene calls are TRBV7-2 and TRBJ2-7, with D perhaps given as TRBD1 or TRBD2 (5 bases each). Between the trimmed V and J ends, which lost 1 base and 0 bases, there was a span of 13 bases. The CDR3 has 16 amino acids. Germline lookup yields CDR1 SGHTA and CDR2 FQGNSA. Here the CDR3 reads CASSLEGMGVSYEQYF. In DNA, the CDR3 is TGTGCCAGCAGCTTAGAGGGCATGGGGGTCTCCTACGAGCAGTACTTC. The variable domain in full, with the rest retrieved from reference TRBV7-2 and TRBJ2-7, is GAGVSQSPSNKVTEKGKDVELRCDPISGHTALYWYRQSLGQGLEFLIYFQGNSAPDKSGLPSDRFSAERTGGSVSTLTIQRTQQEDSAVYLCASSLEGMGVSYEQYFGPGTRLTVT.

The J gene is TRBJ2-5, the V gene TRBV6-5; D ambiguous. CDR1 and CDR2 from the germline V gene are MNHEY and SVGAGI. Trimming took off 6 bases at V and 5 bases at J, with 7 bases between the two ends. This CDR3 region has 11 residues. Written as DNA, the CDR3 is TGTGCCAGCAGCCTGGGGGAGACCCAGTACTTC. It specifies CASSLGETQYF.